This is a list of T cell receptor beta chains from one sample in a study of lymphopenia after photon versus proton radiotherapy. Method: immunoSEQ multiplex PCR; TCRdb's copy keeps in-frame clones and lacks some. The sample yields 37,000 or so clones, 85% to 90% seen once. The sequenced sample was peripheral blood, obtained from a patient treated with photon-based radiotherapy. Every receptor here comes from a man over 45 with gastric cancer. Both conserved end residues are part of each CDR3. Each record gives: J gene, V gene, D gene, CDR3 protein. A D gene is named only where the DNA matches it firmly.

>TRBJ2-1|TRBV9|NA
CASSVAGVSVTENEQFF
>TRBJ2-3|TRBV7-6|NA
CASSLGITDTQYF
>TRBJ2-2|TRBV9|NA
CASSVEPAGELFF
>TRBJ1-1|TRBV7-9|NA
CASSLFPGPPNTEAFF
>TRBJ2-2|TRBV5-4|TRBD1
CASSDRGRTGELFF
>TRBJ2-3|TRBV29-1|NA
CSARTDTQYF
>NA|TRBV5-4|NA
CASSLEGGRDEQYF
>TRBJ2-1|TRBV11-2|TRBD2
CASSLAGTSGSNEQFF
>TRBJ1-1|TRBV2|TRBD1
CASRRDRENTEAFF
>TRBJ1-1|TRBV5-5|NA
CASSLQGGDTEAFF
>TRBJ2-3|TRBV27|NA
CASSFYRYRGGSTDTQYF
>TRBJ2-3|TRBV9|TRBD2
CASSVSSGSPDTQYF
>TRBJ2-7|TRBV7-3|NA
CASRPLGNYEQYF